By frequency, the clone carrying this T cell receptor (beta chain) registers medium-sized (0.01 to 0.1%). No antigen is known for it. The read stops 3 residues short of the end of the CDR3; the missing end is completed from the germline J gene. This specimen belongs to a study of T cells in women clearing cervical HPV infection. Study background: Controls were women whose single incident HPV16 infection cleared within 12 months without precancer or cancer. General study findings and limits: It is unknown whether associations predate infection; no effector/memory or HPV-specific sorting.

The protocol was immunoSEQ multiplex PCR, while the TCRdb copy is restricted to in-frame clones and leaves out a portion. The sample's table shows about 19,000 clones. CDR1 and CDR2 from the germline V gene are MDHEN and SYDVKM. CDR3 length equals 14 residues. Trimming left V 7 bases short and J 1 base short, with 12 bases between. The receptor was derived from a woman between 18 and 75 years old with a cervical HPV16 infection that either progressed to CIN3+ or cleared (not recorded which). The chain combines TRBV28 with TRBJ2-3; tentatively, D is TRBD1 (6 bases). Sequencing was done on a sample of blood buffy coat. Incomplete CDR3 DNA: TGTGCCAGCATCCCCGAGGGGGGCACAGATACG. It encodes CASIPEGGTDT. In full, the CDR3 reads CASIPEGGTDTQYF. Complete variable domain (other parts from reference TRBV28 and TRBJ2-3): DVKVTQSSRYLVKRTGEKVFLECVQDMDHENMFWYRQDPGLGLRLIYFSYDVKMKEKGDIPEGYSVSREKKERFSLILESASTNQTSMYLCASIPEGGTDTQYFGPGTRLTVL.